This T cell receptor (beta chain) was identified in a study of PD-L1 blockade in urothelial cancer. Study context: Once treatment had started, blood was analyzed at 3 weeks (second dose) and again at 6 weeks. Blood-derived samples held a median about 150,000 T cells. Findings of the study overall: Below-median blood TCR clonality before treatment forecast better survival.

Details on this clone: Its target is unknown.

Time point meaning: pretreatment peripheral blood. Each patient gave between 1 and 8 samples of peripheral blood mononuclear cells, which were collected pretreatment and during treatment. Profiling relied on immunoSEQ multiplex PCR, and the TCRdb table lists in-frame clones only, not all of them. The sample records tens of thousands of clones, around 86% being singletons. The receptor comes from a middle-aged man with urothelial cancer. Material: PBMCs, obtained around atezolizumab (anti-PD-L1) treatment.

CDR3 in amino acids: CASSGEPGTGAFF. CDR3 bases: TGTGCCAGCAGTGGGGAGCCCGGGACAGGGGCTTTCTTT. The V gene is TRBV6-1, the J gene TRBJ1-1; 9 bases are a match to TRBD1. Germline V CDR1 and CDR2: MNHNS, SASEGT. CDR3 length equals 13 residues. With 4 bases clipped from V and 11 bases from J, the junction kept 8 bases outside the gene matches.